This T cell receptor beta chain comes out of a study of regulatory T cells in long-lasting Graves disease. The CDR3 extends over 14 amino acids. The V end lost 7 bases, the J end lost 8 bases, and 20 bases lay between the germline ends. Germline loops: CDR1 DFQATT, CDR2 SNEGSKA (reference sequence). General study points: Whereas about a thousand public clonotypes were shared by new patients, persistent patients shared more, at some 2,500.

In building TCR beta libraries, iRepertoire HTBI primers were used together with Arm-PCR of CDR3 regions. TCRdb re-derived calls from the multiplex PCR reads in MiXCR, one entry per CDR3 protein. The repertoire holds hundreds of thousands of distinct CDR3 sequences, with 9.5% to 15% as singletons. In its sample, this clonotype was seen a few times. Its antigen is unknown. This sample's time point: newly diagnosed GD, antithyroid drugs for less than 3 months. Generation of the TCR library employed RNA extracted from PBMCs. These sequences were also reported in another study, on T cells in Graves' hyperthyroidism and ophthalmopathy.

J is TRBJ1-4 and V is TRBV20-1; D might be TRBD1 (6 bases). Here the sequenced sample was peripheral blood mononuclear cells (PBMCs), taken at new diagnosis, from a patient treated with antithyroid drugs. This clonotype originated in a woman aged 25-40 years with Graves disease. CDR3 sequence (DNA): TGCAGTGTAGACGTTGGGGGCGCGGGGGAAAAACTGTTTTTT. Amino acids: CSVDVGGAGEKLFF.